These 18 T cell receptor beta chains were sequenced from one sample in a study of shared clonotypes between healthy human individuals. The table came from immunoSEQ multiplex PCR; TCRdb's copy has only in-frame clones and leaves some out. The repertoire holds some 510,000 clones, with roughly 78% as singletons. The sample consisted of PBMCs. These receptors all come from a woman aged 40 to 55 in good health. Some clones in this sample may be carry-over from other donors' samples.

The chain couples TRBV9 to TRBJ2-3, with a possible D match to TRBD2 (6 bases). Trimming took off 5 bases at V and 0 bases at J, with 19 bases between the two ends. The CDR3 extends over 17 amino acids. CDR1 is SGDLS, CDR2 YYNGEE, per germline. CDR3 sequence (DNA): TGTGCCAGCAGTGCGAGGACTACGCTTGTGAGCACAGATACGCAGTATTTT. Translated: CASSARTTLVSTDTQYF.

The V gene is TRBV10-3, the J gene TRBJ2-2; D unclear. The CDR3 covers 13 residues. Germline V gives CDR1 ENHRY, CDR2 SYGVKD. Trimming shortened V by 2 bases and J by 4 bases, and 5 bases separated the two germline ends. CDR3 nucleotides: TGTGCCATCAGTGAGCCCTCCACCGGGGAGCTGTTTTTT. Protein sequence: CAISEPSTGELFF.

This clone has more than one count but fewer than ten. The gene calls are TRBV11-3 and TRBJ2-1; 7 bases map to TRBD1. The CDR3 is 15 residues long. Germline lookup yields CDR1 SGHNT and CDR2 YENEEA. The trim removed 5 bases at V and 6 bases at J, leaving 10 bases unmatched. Here the CDR3 DNA reads TGTGCCAGCAGCGCCCGACAGGGTCGGCTCAATGAGCAGTTCTTC. It codes for CASSARQGRLNEQFF.

This clone was counted between two and nine times. The chain uses TRBV28 and TRBJ1-2, with D uncertain. Deletions cut 6 bases from V and 3 bases from J, with 11 bases between. Germline loops: CDR1 MDHEN, CDR2 SYDVKM. CDR3 size: 13 residues. The DNA for the CDR3 is TGTGCCAGCAGGGCAGAAACTTACTATGGCTACACCTTC. Amino acid sequence: CASRAETYYGYTF.

V gene TRBV6-1 combines with J gene TRBJ2-7; TRBD2 agrees at 9 bases. V lost 3 bases and J lost 0; bases outside the gene matches: 6. In germline, CDR1 is MNHNS, CDR2 SASEGT. The CDR3 has 16 residues. The CDR3 sequence: CASSEDSGRPSYEQYF. CDR3 DNA sequence: TGTGCCAGCAGTGAGGACAGCGGGAGGCCCTCCTACGAGCAGTACTTC.

The gene calls are TRBV29-1 and TRBJ2-7; 9 positions agree with TRBD2. CDR3 length: 14 residues. V shed 2 bases, J shed 6 bases, and the junction held 8 bases outside the gene matches. CDR1 is SQVTM, CDR2 ANQGSEA, per germline. CDR3: CSVELAGNDFEQYF. The CDR3 DNA reads TGCAGCGTTGAACTAGCGGGAAATGATTTCGAGCAGTACTTC.

This chain uses TRBV7-6 with TRBJ1-1; D is uncertain. The V and J ends lost 1 base and 3 bases respectively, with 9 bases between them. CDR3 length: 14 residues. Germline lookup yields CDR1 SGHVS and CDR2 FNYEAQ. CDR3 bases: TGTGCCAGCAGCTTAGGCCAAGGGCACACTGAAGCTTTCTTT. Its translation is CASSLGQGHTEAFF. Looking up the rest from reference TRBV7-6 and TRBJ1-1 gives the full variable domain: GAGVSQSPRYKVTKRGQDVALRCDPISGHVSLYWYRQALGQGPEFLTYFNYEAQQDKSGLPNDRFSAERPEGSISTLTIQRTEQRDSAMYRCASSLGQGHTEAFFGQGTRLTVV.

This clone has a count of ten or more. V and J are TRBV27 and TRBJ2-1, with a weak D call TRBD1 (6 bases). The CDR3 totals 17 residues. Germline lookup yields CDR1 MNHEY and CDR2 SMNVEV (reference sequence). V was shortened by 5 bases and J by 9 bases, with 26 bases between the two germline ends. CDR3 sequence reads: CASSPPYRDWQWAEQFF. CDR3 coding DNA: TGTGCCAGCAGTCCGCCCTACAGGGATTGGCAATGGGCTGAGCAGTTCTTC.

V is TRBV7-8 and J is TRBJ2-7, with TRBD1 matching 9 bases. With 5 bases clipped from V and 2 bases from J, the junction kept 7 bases outside the gene matches. The length of the CDR3 is 15 residues. Germline CDR1 is SGHVS and CDR2 is FQNEAQ. CDR3 nucleotides: TGTGCCAGCAGCCAATCCGGGACAGGGCCCTACGAGCAGTACTTC. Its protein product is CASSQSGTGPYEQYF.

This clone was counted a few times. The chain carries TRBV2 and TRBJ1-1; D gene ambiguous. The CDR3 consists of 14 residues. The germline V and J ends were trimmed by 2 bases and 10 bases, with 17 bases remaining between them. The germline V gene encodes CDR1 SNHLY and CDR2 FYNNEI. CDR3 loop: CASSESSGSRRAFF. CDR3 coding DNA: TGTGCCAGCAGTGAATCTAGCGGGAGTCGGAGAGCTTTCTTT. Combining the CDR3 with reference TRBV2 and TRBJ1-1 gives the whole variable domain EPEVTQTPSHQVTQMGQEVILRCVPISNHLYFYWYRQILGQKVEFLVSFYNNEISEKSEIFDDQFSVERPDGSNFTLKIRSTKLEDSAMYFCASSESSGSRRAFFGQGTRLTVV.

This sequence joins TRBV2 and TRBJ1-1; D is unclear. V lost 4 bases and J lost 5, with 11 bases in between. The CDR3 length is 13 residues. CDR1 is SNHLY, CDR2 FYNNEI, per germline. The CDR3 loop is CASSGGSRTEAFF. CDR3 nucleotides: TGTGCCAGCAGTGGTGGGAGTAGGACTGAAGCTTTCTTT.

This chain joins TRBV9 and TRBJ2-1; D is perhaps TRBD1 or TRBD2 (5 bases each). Trimming pared 3 bases from V and 10 bases from J, leaving 14 bases between. Germline V gene sequence: CDR1 SGDLS, CDR2 YYNGEE. The CDR3 contains 13 residues. CDR3 in DNA: TGTGCCAGCAGCGCCGTAGACAGCGGCGAGCAGTTCTTC. It is translated as CASSAVDSGEQFF.

The gene calls are TRBV6-4 and TRBJ2-2; D possibly matches TRBD1 or TRBD2 (5 bases each). The CDR3 contains 14 residues. Per the germline V gene, CDR1 is MRHNA and CDR2 is SNTAGT. V lost 6 bases and J 10 bases, leaving 18 bases between the germline ends. The CDR3 loop reads CASSSGTTTSELFF. The DNA for the CDR3 is TGTGCCAGCAGCTCCGGGACGACCACCTCGGAGCTGTTTTTT.

V usage is TRBV11-1 and J usage is TRBJ2-2; no firm D call. V was cut by 1 base and J by 4 bases, with 7 bases left in between. The germline V gene has CDR1 SGHAT and CDR2 FQDESV (reference sequence). This CDR3 contains 14 residues. The CDR3 loop reads CASSLDRATGELFF. CDR3 nucleotides: TGTGCCAGCAGCTTAGATAGGGCCACCGGGGAGCTGTTTTTT.

The CDR3 DNA reads TGTGCCAGCAGCTTGGGGACAGGAGGAAACACCATATATTTT. This gives the protein CASSLGTGGNTIYF. V and J are TRBV5-4 and TRBJ1-3; 7 bases agree with TRBD1. This CDR3 spans 14 amino acids. Trimming removed 0 bases from V and 4 bases from J; junction bases left unmatched: 1. CDR1 is SGHNT, CDR2 YYREEE, per germline (reference sequence).

This chain uses TRBV18 with TRBJ1-3; D is ambiguous. This CDR3 contains 15 residues. CDR1 is KGHSH, CDR2 LQKENI, per germline. Trimming pared 3 bases from V and 0 bases from J, leaving 9 bases between. The CDR3 sequence is CASSPLGSSGNTIYF. Written as DNA, the CDR3 is TGTGCCAGCTCACCTCTGGGAAGCTCTGGAAACACCATATATTTT. Full variable domain (outside the CDR3, taken from reference TRBV18 and TRBJ1-3): NAGVMQNPRHLVRRRGQEARLRCSPMKGHSHVYWYRQLPEEGLKFMVYLQKENIIDESGMPKERFSAEFPKEGPSILRIQQVVRGDSAAYFCASSPLGSSGNTIYFGEGSWLTVV.

The V gene is TRBV10-3, the J gene TRBJ1-1; no definite D call. Germline V gene data show CDR1 as ENHRY and CDR2 as SYGVKD. V shed 10 bases and J shed 1 base, with 13 bases lying between them. This CDR3 comprises 13 residues. This CDR3 reads CATGRTENTEAFF. The DNA for the CDR3 is TGTGCCACCGGGAGGACCGAGAACACTGAAGCTTTCTTT.

The chain has TRBV18 and TRBJ2-3; D might be TRBD2 (6 bases). In germline, CDR1 is KGHSH, CDR2 LQKENI. The CDR3 totals 14 residues. The V gene lost 3 bases and the J gene lost 4 bases, with 11 bases spanning the gap. The CDR3 loop is CASSPTGESDTQYF. CDR3 coding DNA: TGTGCCAGCTCACCCACGGGAGAGTCAGATACGCAGTATTTT. The full variable domain, its missing parts supplied by reference TRBV18 and TRBJ2-3, is NAGVMQNPRHLVRRRGQEARLRCSPMKGHSHVYWYRQLPEEGLKFMVYLQKENIIDESGMPKERFSAEFPKEGPSILRIQQVVRGDSAAYFCASSPTGESDTQYFGPGTRLTVL.